Shown below are 13 T cell receptor beta chains from a single sample sequenced in a study of T-cell memory formation after mild COVID-19. Using its own MiXCR run on the 5' RACE reads, TCRdb lists one record per CDR3 protein. The data show around 390,000 distinct CDR3 sequences, with 16% seen just once and under 25% held by the top ten. Source material: PBMCs or a T cell subset sorted from them (not recorded which). Receptors were obtained from a man between 18 and 35 years old who had mild COVID-19 (a few samples of this study predate the infection). Cell type and time point are not known.

The rearrangement uses TRBV21-1 and TRBJ2-1; the table names TRBD1, a call not compared with the DNA. TRBV21-1 is a known pseudogene. CDR3 length: 18 amino acids. CDR3 in amino acids: CASSKWDRENCSYNEQFF. CDR3 nucleotide sequence: TGTGCCAGCAGCAAATGGGACAGGGAAAATTGCTCCTACAATGAGCAGTTCTTC.

This clonotype was seen a handful of times. V is TRBV25-1 and J is TRBJ1-1, with D possibly TRBD1 on 6 matching bases. The CDR3 extends over 16 amino acids. Trimming removed 1 base at V and 5 bases at J, with 17 bases between. Germline CDR1 and CDR2: MGHDK and SYGVNS. The CDR3 loop reads CASSEWEGELGTEAFF. CDR3 bases: TGTGCCAGCAGTGAATGGGAGGGGGAATTGGGGACTGAAGCTTTCTTT.

Only a few counts were recorded for this clonotype. The rearrangement uses TRBV6-2 or TRBV6-3 and TRBJ1-1; no clear D. Germline V gene lookup returns CDR1 MNHEY and CDR2 SVGEGT. Between the trimmed V and J ends, which lost 7 bases and 8 bases, there was a span of 11 bases. The CDR3 extends over 11 amino acids. DNA of the CDR3: TGTGCCAGCACCTACCTCGCAGAAGCTTTCTTT. Translated: CASTYLAEAFF.

The chain employs TRBV14 and TRBJ1-2; weak D call: TRBD1 (6 bases). Germline V gene sequence: CDR1 SGHDN, CDR2 FVKESK. The CDR3 totals 17 residues. V was shortened by 0 bases and J by 4 bases, with 18 bases between the two germline ends. The CDR3 sequence: CASSQDLGGTESYGYTF. Written as DNA, the CDR3 is TGTGCCAGCAGCCAAGATTTAGGGGGGACGGAGAGCTATGGCTACACCTTC.

The chain couples TRBV6-2 or TRBV6-3 to TRBJ2-7, with TRBD2 matching over 12 bases. V dropped 10 bases and J dropped 1; count of bases not matched to a gene: 5. This CDR3 contains 14 residues. The germline CDR1 and CDR2 sequences are MNHEY and SVGEGT. CDR3 amino acids: CATGLAGPSYEQYF. In nucleotides, the CDR3 is TGTGCCACAGGACTAGCGGGACCTTCCTACGAGCAGTACTTC.

This clonotype was seen a few times. The chain links TRBV12-3 or TRBV12-4 to TRBJ1-1; D is perhaps TRBD1 (5 bases). The CDR3 is 12 residues long. V shed 2 bases and J shed 6 bases, with 7 bases lying between them. The CDR3 DNA reads as TGTGCCAGCAGTTTATGGGGCGCTGAAGCTTTCTTT. As protein: CASSLWGAEAFF.

The chain joins TRBV21-1 to TRBJ2-7; the table's D call TRBD2 went unverified against the DNA. TRBV21-1 corresponds to a pseudogene. The CDR3 runs to 13 residues. DNA of the CDR3: TGTGCCAGCAGGGTCAGGGCCACCTACGAGCAGTACGTC. It translates to CASRVRATYEQYV.

This clonotype was counted many times. The junction differs from germline at one of its ends, possibly a read error. The chain links TRBV7-9 to TRBJ1-1; D call uncertain. The length of the CDR3 is 11 residues. Germline V gene data show CDR1 as SEHNR and CDR2 as FQNEAQ (reference sequence). The DNA of the CDR3 is TGCGCCAGCAGCTTGGACACTGAAGCTTTCTTT. Its protein is CASSLDTEAFF.

This clonotype was seen a handful of times. As DNA, the CDR3 is TGTGCCAGCAGCCAAGGGGGGTTGGACACTGAAGCTTTCTTT. It yields the protein CASSQGGLDTEAFF. The chain couples TRBV3-1 to TRBJ1-1; D perhaps matches TRBD1 (5 bases). There are 14 residues in the CDR3. Trimming took off 1 base at V and 3 bases at J, with 9 bases between the two ends. Per germline, CDR1 LGHDT and CDR2 YNNKEL (reference sequence).

The table lists this clonotype with a few counts. The V gene is TRBV14, the J gene TRBJ2-1; D may be TRBD2 (6 bases). V was trimmed by 5 bases and J by 9 bases, leaving 20 bases between them. This CDR3 is built from 15 residues. Germline loops: CDR1 SGHDN, CDR2 FVKESK. For the CDR3, the DNA is TGTGCCAGCAGCGGCCGGGACTCCCCAGCAACTGAGCAGTTCTTC. Protein product: CASSGRDSPATEQFF.

This clonotype appeared a few times. The chain couples TRBV6-5 to TRBJ2-1; a possible D gene is TRBD2 (6 bases). V gave up 2 bases and J gave up 8 bases, with 16 bases separating them. CDR1 and CDR2 from the germline V gene are MNHEY and SVGAGI. This CDR3 region has 15 residues. The CDR3 loop is CASSYSRLDMYEQFF. The CDR3 DNA is TGTGCCAGCAGTTACAGCAGACTAGATATGTATGAGCAGTTCTTC.

This clonotype has more than one count but fewer than ten. V is TRBV12-3 or TRBV12-4 and J is TRBJ1-3; D is uncertain. V lost 3 bases and J 0 bases, leaving 9 bases between the germline ends. The CDR3 extends over 15 amino acids. For the CDR3, the DNA is TGTGCCAGCAGTTTCCGGGATCCCTCTGGAAACACCATATATTTT. Residues: CASSFRDPSGNTIYF.

This clonotype was observed a few times. CDR3 amino acids: CASSLFQFAGGLTDTQYF. CDR3 bases: TGTGCCAGCAGCTTATTCCAGTTCGCGGGGGGCCTCACAGATACGCAGTATTTT. The chain recombines TRBV7-9 with TRBJ2-3; TRBD2 aligns across 8 bases. The CDR3 loop spans 18 amino acids. After removal of 2 bases from V and 2 bases from J, the junction contained 12 bases not matched to a gene. CDR1 and CDR2 from the germline V gene are SEHNR and FQNEAQ (reference sequence).